One sample yielded the 4 T cell receptor beta chains listed below, sequenced in a study of shared clonotypes between healthy human individuals. The table came from immunoSEQ multiplex PCR; TCRdb's copy has only in-frame clones and leaves some out. The table records over a million clones, more than 75% of them present only once. What was sequenced was memory CD4+ T cells from PBMCs. Subset here: CD45RA-negative fraction. The receptors stem from a man aged 18-30 years in good health. Some clones in this sample may be carry-over from other donors' samples.

This clone has just a few counts. The V call is TRBV29-1, the J call TRBJ2-2; 8 bases are a match to TRBD1. This CDR3 is 14 amino acids long. Germline V gives CDR1 SQVTM, CDR2 ANQGSEA. V was pared by 7 bases and J by 5 bases, with 9 bases of the junction left unmatched. CDR3 bases: TGCAGCGCGGACCAGGGGGCAGGGACCGGGGAGCTGTTTTTT. Its translation: CSADQGAGTGELFF.

This clone was picked up one time. The rearrangement links TRBV5-1 to TRBJ2-7; 13 bases line up with TRBD2. The V gene end was trimmed by 4 bases and the J gene end by 4 bases; junction bases not matched to a gene: 8. Germline V CDR1 and CDR2: SGHRS, YFSETQ. CDR3 length: 16 amino acids. CDR3 sequence: CASSVGTSGAGYEQYF. In DNA, the CDR3 is TGCGCCAGCAGCGTCGGGACTAGCGGGGCGGGGTACGAGCAGTACTTC.

The chain is built from TRBV7-9 and TRBJ2-5; TRBD2 is a possible D gene (5 bases). With 1 base removed from V and 3 bases from J, the gap between germline ends came to 18 bases. In germline, CDR1 is SEHNR, CDR2 FQNEAQ (reference sequence). The CDR3 runs 17 residues. Here the CDR3 reads CASSLEQGSIKKETQYF. The CDR3 nucleotides read TGTGCCAGCAGCTTAGAACAAGGGAGTATTAAAAAAGAGACCCAGTACTTC.

The count of this clone is one. The chain uses TRBV28 and TRBJ1-2; D is uncertain. Trimming pared 5 bases from V and 8 bases from J, leaving 9 bases between. The CDR3 totals 11 residues. Germline lookup yields CDR1 MDHEN and CDR2 SYDVKM. The CDR3 here is CASSRTLGYTF. The CDR3 DNA follows: TGTGCCAGCAGTAGGACTTTGGGCTACACCTTC.